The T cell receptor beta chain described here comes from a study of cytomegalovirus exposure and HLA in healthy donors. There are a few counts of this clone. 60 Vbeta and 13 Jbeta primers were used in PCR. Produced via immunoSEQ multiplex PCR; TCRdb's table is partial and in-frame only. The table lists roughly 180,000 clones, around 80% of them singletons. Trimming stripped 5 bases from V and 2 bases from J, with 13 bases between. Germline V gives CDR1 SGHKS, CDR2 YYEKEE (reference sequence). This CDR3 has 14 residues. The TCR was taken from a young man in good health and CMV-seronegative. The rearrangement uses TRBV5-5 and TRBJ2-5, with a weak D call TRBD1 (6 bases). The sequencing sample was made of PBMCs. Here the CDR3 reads CASSNVRGQETQYF. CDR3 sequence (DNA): TGTGCCAGCAGTAATGTCAGGGGTCAAGAGACCCAGTACTTC.